The 24 T cell receptor beta chains below were found in one sample sequenced in a study of T cells in Graves' hyperthyroidism and ophthalmopathy. RNA transcripts gave rise to amplified TCR beta CDR3 regions. Using the HTBI primer set, a first-round RT-PCR was run on the TCR CDR3. Using its own MiXCR run on the multiplex PCR reads, TCRdb lists one record per CDR3 protein. The table shows about 250,000 distinct CDR3 sequences, with roughly a quarter occurring only once. Sequencing was carried out using blood. These receptor sequences come from a woman in her 40s with Graves' ophthalmopathy.

This clonotype was counted ten times or more. This chain's CDR3 is CASSPGTQATNEQYF. The DNA of the CDR3 is TGTGCCAGCAGCCCCGGGACTCAGGCGACGAACGAGCAGTACTTC. The V and J genes are TRBV5-8 and TRBJ2-7; the D gene is possibly TRBD2 (6 bases). Per the germline V gene, CDR1 is SGHTS and CDR2 is YDEGEE. Trimming took 4 bases from V and 5 from J, leaving 19 bases between them. The CDR3 is 15 residues long.

The chain joins TRBV20-1 to TRBJ2-7, with 7 bases lining up with TRBD1. Trimming took 0 bases from V and 5 from J; bases not matched to a gene: 10. The CDR3 has 15 amino acids. Germline assignment: CDR1 DFQATT and CDR2 SNEGSKA (reference sequence). The CDR3 here is CSARDWARGNNEQYF. The CDR3 DNA sequence: TGCAGTGCTAGAGATTGGGCCAGGGGGAATAACGAGCAGTACTTC.

Ten or more counts support this clonotype. V usage is TRBV28 and J usage is TRBJ1-2, with TRBD1 matching over 7 bases. The CDR3 extends over 15 amino acids. Losses at the gene ends were 6 bases for V and 6 bases for J; bases not matched to a gene: 13. The germline CDR1 and CDR2 sequences are MDHEN and SYDVKM. CDR3 amino acids: CASRSYRQGRDGYTF. CDR3 in DNA: TGTGCCAGCAGATCCTACCGACAGGGAAGGGATGGCTACACCTTC.

This clonotype was observed at least ten times. The rearrangement uses TRBV20-1 and TRBJ2-5; the D gene is possibly TRBD2 (6 bases). Germline CDR1 reads DFQATT; CDR2 reads SNEGSKA (reference sequence). CDR3 size: 15 residues. Between the trimmed V and J ends, which lost 0 bases and 3 bases, there was a span of 14 bases. The CDR3 bases are TGCAGTGCTAGAGATGGGGGTGGCGGGAAAGAGACCCAGTACTTC. As protein: CSARDGGGGKETQYF.

The chain has TRBV29-1 and TRBJ2-6; TRBD2 agrees at 8 bases. The CDR3 has 13 amino acids. Per the germline V gene, CDR1 is SQVTM and CDR2 is ANQGSEA. J lost 4 bases, V lost 4 bases, and 0 bases had no gene match. This CDR3 is CSVGTSGANVLTF. CDR3 coding DNA: TGCAGCGTTGGGACTAGCGGGGCCAACGTCCTGACTTTC.

The table lists this clonotype with a count of one. This chain connects TRBV5-1 to TRBJ1-1; D uncertain. The CDR3 contains 15 residues. Germline values: CDR1 SGHRS, CDR2 YFSETQ. Trimming shortened V by 3 bases and J by 0 bases, and 12 bases separated the two germline ends. CDR3 in amino acids: CASSSRRNMNTEAFF. The CDR3 DNA sequence: TGCGCCAGCAGCTCAAGACGGAATATGAACACTGAAGCTTTCTTT.

This clonotype was seen repeatedly, ten times or more. The rearrangement joins TRBV6-5 to TRBJ1-5; 7 bases line up with TRBD1. CDR3 length: 13 amino acids. V shed 6 bases, J shed 8 bases, and the junction held 7 bases outside the gene matches. Germline-derived CDR1 and CDR2 are MNHEY and SVGAGI. CDR3 bases: TGTGCCAGCAGCATGACAGGGATTGAGCCCCAGCATTTT. Translation gives CASSMTGIEPQHF.

The chain has TRBV19 and TRBJ2-6; D is perhaps TRBD1 (6 bases). V dropped 6 bases and J dropped 2 bases, with 11 bases sitting between them. Germline loops: CDR1 LNHDA, CDR2 SQIVND (reference sequence). CDR3 length: 15 amino acids. The DNA of the CDR3 is TGTGCCAGTAGCCAAGGGGGTGCTGGGGCCAACGTCCTGACTTTC. Encoded protein: CASSQGGAGANVLTF.

This clonotype was observed at least ten times. The J gene is TRBJ1-2, the V gene TRBV7-2; 7 bases are shared with TRBD1. This CDR3 contains 13 residues. The junction had 6 bases not matched to a gene; V was cut back by 5 bases and J by 6 bases. Looked up from germline, CDR1 is SGHTA and CDR2 is FQGNSA. The DNA for the CDR3 is TGTGCCAGCAGCCCCGGGACAGCAGATGGCTACACCTTC. Its protein product is CASSPGTADGYTF.

This clonotype was observed at least ten times. This CDR3 is CASSGRGFNEAFF. As DNA, the CDR3 is TGCGCCAGCTCTGGTCGAGGTTTTAATGAAGCTTTCTTT. The chain joins TRBV5-1 to TRBJ1-1, with D hard to call. The CDR3 has 13 amino acids. Trimming cost V 7 bases and J 7 bases, with 17 bases left between them. Germline lookup yields CDR1 SGHRS and CDR2 YFSETQ.

The CDR3 reads CASSVGGQANSPLHF. The CDR3, as DNA: TGTGCCAGCAGCGTAGGGGGACAGGCTAATTCACCCCTCCACTTT. This sequence joins TRBV9 and TRBJ1-6; 8 bases are a match to TRBD1. Germline CDR1 is SGDLS and CDR2 is YYNGEE. Trimming at V came to 0 bases and at J to 6 bases, leaving 2 bases not matched to a gene. This CDR3 comprises 15 residues.

This clonotype was observed once. This chain joins TRBV12-3 or TRBV12-4 and TRBJ2-7; D may be TRBD1 (6 bases). Trimming left V 7 bases short and J 3 bases short, with 13 bases between. This CDR3 has 13 residues. In DNA, the CDR3 is TGTGCCAGCACTTATGGACAGCTCTACGAGCAGTACTTC. Protein sequence: CASTYGQLYEQYF.

CDR3 sequence: CASSEWGAGYEQYF. The DNA for the CDR3 is TGTGCCAGCAGTGAGTGGGGGGCCGGTTACGAGCAGTACTTC. The chain links TRBV6-1 to TRBJ2-7, with D possibly called TRBD1 or TRBD2 (6 bases each). CDR1 MNHNS and CDR2 SASEGT come from the germline V gene. The germline V and J ends were trimmed by 3 bases and 4 bases, with 13 bases remaining between them. This CDR3 spans 14 amino acids.

This clonotype appeared a few times. One base away lies a much larger clone, so this may be a sequencing read error. V gene TRBV7-3 combines with J gene TRBJ2-5; 13 nucleotides align to TRBD2. V shed 5 bases and J 1 base; nucleotides not matched to a gene: 4. The CDR3 length is 16 residues. Per the germline V gene, CDR1 is SGHTA and CDR2 is FQGTGA. DNA of the CDR3: TGTGCCAGCAGCGGAACTAGCGGGAGGGTCCAAGAGACCCAGTACTTC. It translates to CASSGTSGRVQETQYF.

This clonotype appeared many times. As DNA, the CDR3 is TGTGCCAGCAGCGCCGTTACCGGGACAGAAGCTTTCTTT. As protein: CASSAVTGTEAFF. J is TRBJ1-1 and V is TRBV9; D possibly corresponds to TRBD1 (6 bases). This CDR3 contains 13 residues. The V end lost 3 bases, the J end lost 8 bases, and 14 bases lay between the germline ends. In germline, CDR1 is SGDLS, CDR2 YYNGEE. Together with reference TRBV9 and TRBJ1-1, the CDR3 gives the full variable domain: DSGVTQTPKHLITATGQRVTLRCSPRSGDLSVYWYQQSLDQGLQFLIQYYNGEERAKGNILERFSAQQFPDLHSELNLSSLELGDSALYFCASSAVTGTEAFFGQGTRLTVV.

This clonotype came up many times. The chain joins TRBV7-9 to TRBJ1-1; D gene unclear. Trimming took off 10 bases at V and 3 bases at J, with 18 bases between the two ends. Germline values: CDR1 SEHNR, CDR2 FQNEAQ (reference sequence). The length of the CDR3 is 14 residues. The CDR3 DNA sequence: TGTGCCATCCCTCTTCCCCCCACCCACACTGAAGCTTTCTTT. It is translated as CAIPLPPTHTEAFF.

The table lists this clonotype with many counts. The genes are TRBV27 and TRBJ2-7; TRBD2 might be the D (5 bases). Per germline, CDR1 MNHEY and CDR2 SMNVEV (reference sequence). Trimming left V 2 bases short and J 4 bases short, with 18 bases between. CDR3 length: 16 residues. The CDR3 loop is CASSLGFGLAGYEQYF. The CDR3 nucleotides are TGTGCCAGCAGTTTAGGTTTCGGCCTAGCAGGTTACGAGCAGTACTTC.

This clonotype was detected ten times or more. The V call is TRBV6-5, the J call TRBJ1-4, with D perhaps matching TRBD1 (5 bases). Germline assignment: CDR1 MNHEY and CDR2 SVGAGI. The CDR3 is 15 residues long. V lost 0 bases to trimming and J lost 2 bases, with 7 bases between them. The DNA for the CDR3 is TGTGCCAGCAGTTACTCGGGGGTTACTAATGAAAAACTGTTTTTT. Its protein product is CASSYSGVTNEKLFF.

This clonotype was counted at least ten times. This chain joins TRBV28 and TRBJ2-2; TRBD2 is a possible D gene (7 bases). Germline CDR1 reads MDHEN; CDR2 reads SYDVKM. V shed 3 bases and J shed 6 bases, with 11 bases lying between them. CDR3 size: 14 residues. Here the CDR3 reads CASSFTGRAGELFF. The CDR3 region has the DNA TGTGCCAGCAGTTTCACAGGGAGGGCCGGGGAGCTGTTTTTT.

There are many counts of this clonotype. CDR3 sequence reads: CSARERTEAFF. The CDR3 DNA follows: TGCAGTGCTAGAGAGCGGACTGAAGCTTTCTTT. The rearrangement links TRBV20-1 to TRBJ1-1; D gene unclear. Germline V gene data show CDR1 as DFQATT and CDR2 as SNEGSKA (reference sequence). V was shortened by 0 bases and J by 5 bases, with 4 bases between the two germline ends. This CDR3 is built from 11 residues.

This clonotype was detected ten times or more. CDR3 in DNA: TGTGCCAGCAGCAGGAGGAAGGGCTCTGGGGCCAACGTCCTGACTTTC. Its translation is CASSRRKGSGANVLTF. The chain has TRBV7-9 and TRBJ2-6, with a weak D call TRBD2 (5 bases). V lost 5 bases to trimming and J lost 0 bases, with 11 bases between them. The CDR3 is 16 residues long. Germline loops: CDR1 SEHNR, CDR2 FQNEAQ (reference sequence).

This clonotype was detected many times. This chain joins TRBV11-2 and TRBJ2-5; 7 bases fit TRBD1. The CDR3 consists of 14 residues. Germline CDR1 is SGHAT and CDR2 is FQNNGV. V was clipped by 7 bases and J by 5 bases; unmatched bases: 10. CDR3 DNA: TGTGCCAGCAACCAACGACAGGGCTTGGAGACCCAGTACTTC. Amino acid sequence: CASNQRQGLETQYF.

The J gene is TRBJ2-5, the V gene TRBV19; the D gene is possibly TRBD1 (5 bases). The CDR3 has 14 residues. Trimming took 0 bases from V and 2 from J, leaving 7 bases between them. The germline V gene has CDR1 LNHDA and CDR2 SQIVND (reference sequence). The CDR3 loop is CASSIEDKQETQYF. The CDR3 nucleotides are TGTGCCAGTAGTATAGAGGACAAACAAGAGACCCAGTACTTC.

In its sample, this clonotype was seen many times. CDR3 loop: CASSLWEGAKNTEAFF. The CDR3 nucleotides are TGTGCCAGCAGTTTATGGGAGGGGGCCAAAAACACTGAAGCTTTCTTT. The V gene is TRBV28, the J gene TRBJ1-1, with 7 nucleotides matching TRBD1. CDR1 MDHEN and CDR2 SYDVKM come from the germline V gene. V lost 0 bases and J lost 2; bases outside the gene matches: 6. The CDR3 contains 16 residues.